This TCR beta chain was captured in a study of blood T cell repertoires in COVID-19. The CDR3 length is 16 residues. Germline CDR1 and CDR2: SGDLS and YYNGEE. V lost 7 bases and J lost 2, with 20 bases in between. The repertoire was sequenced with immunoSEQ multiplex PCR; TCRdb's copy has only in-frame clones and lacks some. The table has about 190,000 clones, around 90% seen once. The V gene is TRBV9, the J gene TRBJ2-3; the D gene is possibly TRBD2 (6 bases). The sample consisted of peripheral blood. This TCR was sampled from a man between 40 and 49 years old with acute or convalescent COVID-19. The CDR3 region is CASGDGGTAPTDTQYF. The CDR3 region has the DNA TGTGCCAGCGGGGATGGAGGGACCGCACCCACAGATACGCAGTATTTT.